These 31 T cell receptor beta chains came from one sample sequenced in a study of blood T cells in healthy people across ages. With a J-beta primer mix and a sample-barcoded 5' primer, a second PCR ran about 7 to 12 cycles. TCRdb fed the 5' RACE reads into MiXCR, producing one record per CDR3 protein. The data contain 1.8 million or so distinct CDR3 sequences, approximately 39% of them singletons. Source material: blood. Every receptor here comes from a human donor in good health.

The V call is TRBV12-3 or TRBV12-4, the J call TRBJ1-5, with 7 bases lining up with TRBD1. After removal of 3 bases from V and 6 bases from J, the junction contained 8 bases not matched to a gene. This CDR3 is 15 amino acids long. The CDR3 DNA sequence: TGTGCCAGCAGTTTCGGAGGGGGCTTTGGTCAGCCCCAGCATTTT. Encoded protein: CASSFGGGFGQPQHF.

This clonotype was observed a few times. CDR3: CSAVRLAGGSNEQFF. CDR3 sequence (DNA): TGCAGTGCTGTCCGACTAGCGGGGGGATCCAATGAGCAGTTCTTC. The V gene is TRBV20-1, the J gene TRBJ2-1; the match to TRBD2 covers 13 bases. This CDR3 has 15 amino acids. CDR1 and CDR2 from the germline V gene are DFQATT and SNEGSKA (reference sequence). Losses at the gene ends were 5 bases for V and 6 bases for J; bases not matched to a gene: 7.

This chain connects TRBV20-1 to TRBJ2-3; 9 bases agree with TRBD2. The V segment lost 6 bases and the J segment 0 bases; nucleotides outside the gene matches: 7. The CDR3 totals 15 residues. The V gene's germline CDR1 is DFQATT and CDR2 SNEGSKA (reference sequence). Written as DNA, the CDR3 is TGCAGTGCGACGAGACTAGCGGTTAGCACAGATACGCAGTATTTT. Its translation is CSATRLAVSTDTQYF.

This clonotype was picked up many times. The chain is built from TRBV6-5 and TRBJ2-5; D is uncertain. Germline V gene lookup returns CDR1 MNHEY and CDR2 SVGAGI. V lost 2 bases and J 2 bases, leaving 12 bases between the germline ends. This CDR3 spans 15 amino acids. The CDR3 sequence: CASSYGVSPQETQYF. CDR3 nucleotides: TGTGCCAGCAGTTACGGAGTCTCACCTCAAGAGACCCAGTACTTC.

The chain couples TRBV29-1 to TRBJ2-1; D remains unclear. CDR3 length equals 16 residues. Trimming left V 0 bases short and J 13 bases short, with 25 bases between. The germline V gene has CDR1 SQVTM and CDR2 ANQGSEA. CDR3 DNA sequence: TGCAGCGTTGAAGACTTTGCGGACCCTAAAGAAGAGACCCAGTTCTTC. It codes for CSVEDFADPKEETQFF.

This clonotype showed up just a few times. CDR3 sequence (DNA): TGCAGCGTTGAACCCGTCGAGGGAGGCATTCAGTACTTC. Its protein is CSVEPVEGGIQYF. The J gene is TRBJ2-4, the V gene TRBV29-1; TRBD2 is a possible D gene (6 bases). The CDR3 totals 13 residues. Trimming removed 2 bases from V and 9 bases from J, with 14 bases in between. Germline CDR1 is SQVTM and CDR2 is ANQGSEA.

The rearrangement joins TRBV5-6 to TRBJ2-1; D is unclear. The V gene's germline CDR1 is SGHDT and CDR2 YYEEEE. There are 15 residues in the CDR3. Trimming stripped 4 bases from V and 1 base from J, with 12 bases between. The chain's CDR3 is CASSTEAWSYNEQFF. CDR3 nucleotide sequence: TGTGCCAGCAGCACAGAGGCTTGGTCCTACAATGAGCAGTTCTTC.

The gene calls are TRBV12-3 or TRBV12-4 and TRBJ1-5, with D perhaps matching TRBD1 (5 bases). Trimming shortened V by 5 bases and J by 5 bases, and 19 bases separated the two germline ends. This CDR3 contains 16 residues. DNA of the CDR3: TGTGCCAGCAGTCTATCCCCCAGGAGGGGCTATCAGCCCCAGCATTTT. It specifies CASSLSPRRGYQPQHF.

In nucleotides, the CDR3 is TGCGCCAGCAGCAAAGGGACGCCCGGCGTCGATCAGCCCCAGCATTTT. This encodes CASSKGTPGVDQPQHF. The rearrangement uses TRBV5-1 and TRBJ1-5; perhaps TRBD1 as D (5 bases). CDR1 and CDR2 (germline): SGHRS, YFSETQ. V lost 4 bases to trimming and J lost 5 bases, with 19 bases between them. This CDR3 is 16 amino acids long.

The gene calls are TRBV5-1 and TRBJ2-3, with TRBD1 matching 7 bases. V lost 4 bases, J lost 3 bases, and 14 bases stayed unmatched. Germline V gene data show CDR1 as SGHRS and CDR2 as YFSETQ. CDR3 size: 17 residues. CDR3 coding DNA: TGCGCCAGCAGCCCGGACGACAGGGTTGATTTGACAGATACGCAGTATTTT. It encodes CASSPDDRVDLTDTQYF.

This rearrangement joins TRBV11-2 to TRBJ2-1; D possibly corresponds to TRBD1 (6 bases). V was pared by 6 bases and J by 3 bases, with 15 bases between. The CDR3 has 15 residues. The V gene's germline CDR1 is SGHAT and CDR2 FQNNGV. This chain's CDR3 is CASRTGYQGYNEQFF. CDR3 DNA sequence: TGTGCCAGCAGGACAGGTTACCAGGGCTACAATGAGCAGTTCTTC.

The chain joins TRBV7-8 to TRBJ2-7; a weak D match, TRBD1 (6 bases). Germline assignment: CDR1 SGHVS and CDR2 FQNEAQ. The V end was cut by 3 bases, the J end by 2 bases, with 29 bases between. The CDR3 contains 20 residues. CDR3 sequence: CASSLLSRGHFRGHTYEQYF. CDR3 in DNA: TGTGCCAGCAGCTTGCTATCTCGCGGGCATTTCCGGGGACATACCTACGAGCAGTACTTC.

This clonotype has ten or more counts. This sequence joins TRBV4-1 and TRBJ2-6; 9 bases line up with TRBD1. The CDR3 is made up of 19 amino acids. Per germline, CDR1 MGHRA and CDR2 YSYEKL. With V trimmed by 4 bases and J by 0 bases, 10 bases remained unmatched. CDR3 bases: TGCGCCAGCAGCCCATCCCTGACAGGGGGTAGCTCTGGGGCCAACGTCCTGACTTTC. Translation gives CASSPSLTGGSSGANVLTF.

The chain is built from TRBV29-1 and TRBJ2-3; TRBD1 or TRBD2 may be the D gene (5 bases each). Germline assignment: CDR1 SQVTM and CDR2 ANQGSEA. This CDR3 contains 17 residues. Trimming pared 4 bases from V and 0 bases from J, leaving 20 bases between. The CDR3 region is CSVGGIGAFGSTDTQYF. CDR3 coding DNA: TGCAGCGTTGGGGGGATCGGGGCCTTCGGGAGCACAGATACGCAGTATTTT.

This clonotype was seen once. The rearrangement joins TRBV6-5 to TRBJ2-5; D is perhaps TRBD1 or TRBD2 (5 bases each). This CDR3 has 15 amino acids. V was trimmed by 4 bases and J by 11 bases, leaving 23 bases between them. Germline lookup yields CDR1 MNHEY and CDR2 SVGAGI. The CDR3 nucleotides read TGTGCCAGCAGTTCCCCCGGGACCGCCATCCCAGAGCAGTACTTC. This gives the protein CASSSPGTAIPEQYF.

This clonotype was counted a few times. One end of the junction does not line up with germline, which may come from a read error. V usage is TRBV7-9 and J usage is TRBJ2-1; D is perhaps TRBD2 (5 bases). The CDR3 is made up of 15 amino acids. Germline-derived CDR1 and CDR2 are SEHNR and FQNEAQ (reference sequence). The CDR3, as DNA: TGTACCAGCAGCTTATACGGGGTCTCCTACAATGAGCAGTTCTTC. It is translated as CTSSLYGVSYNEQFF. Looking up the rest from reference TRBV7-9 and TRBJ2-1 gives the full variable domain: DTGVSQNPRHKITKRGQNVTFRCDPISEHNRLYWYRQTLGQGPEFLTYFQNEAQLEKSRLLSDRFSAERPKGSFSTLEIQRTEQGDSAMYLCTSSLYGVSYNEQFFGPGTRLTVL.

This clonotype was seen more than once but under ten times. The chain is built from TRBV4-3 and TRBJ1-1; D is unclear. The CDR3 runs to 17 residues. Germline-derived CDR1 and CDR2 are LGHNA and YSLEER. V was trimmed by 4 bases and J by 4 bases, leaving 22 bases between them. The CDR3 DNA reads as TGCGCCAGCAGCCTATCCTGGGCCCCCCCGGGCGGCACTGAAGCTTTCTTT. This translates into CASSLSWAPPGGTEAFF.

This clonotype occurred a few times. The chain uses TRBV12-3 or TRBV12-4 and TRBJ2-7, with TRBD1 identical over 9 bases. The CDR3 spans 14 residues. Losses at the gene ends were 8 bases for V and 0 bases for J; bases not matched to a gene: 5. The chain's CDR3 is CASRGTGSSYEQYF. Written as DNA, the CDR3 is TGTGCCAGCCGAGGGACAGGGAGCTCCTACGAGCAGTACTTC.

This chain links TRBV10-3 with TRBJ1-2, with TRBD1 matching 7 bases. Germline loops: CDR1 ENHRY, CDR2 SYGVKD. The V gene end was trimmed by 3 bases and the J gene end by 6 bases; junction bases not matched to a gene: 7. The CDR3 sequence is 14 residues long. CDR3 protein: CAISDLKGAHGYTF. The DNA of the CDR3 is TGTGCCATCAGTGACCTTAAGGGGGCGCATGGCTACACCTTC.

The count of this clonotype is one. The chain has TRBV2 and TRBJ1-2; D is undetermined. V lost 6 bases and J lost 4, with 12 bases in between. Germline V gives CDR1 SNHLY, CDR2 FYNNEI. CDR3 length: 13 residues. CDR3 DNA sequence: TGTGCCAGCAGCGCCGTTGGCGTCTATGGCTACACCTTC. Protein sequence: CASSAVGVYGYTF.

This clonotype has only a few counts. This chain uses TRBV29-1 with TRBJ2-1, with D possibly being TRBD1 (5 bases). Between the trimmed V and J ends, which lost 7 bases and 7 bases, there was a span of 17 bases. The CDR3 is 13 amino acids. Germline V gene data show CDR1 as SQVTM and CDR2 as ANQGSEA. The CDR3 here is CSGPVGATNEQFF. DNA for the CDR3: TGCAGCGGCCCGGTTGGGGCTACGAATGAGCAGTTCTTC.

This clonotype was counted a few times. The chain couples TRBV4-1 to TRBJ2-1; D may be TRBD1 or TRBD2 (5 bases each). V lost 2 bases, J lost 9 bases, and 11 bases lay in between. CDR1 is MGHRA and CDR2 is YSYEKL in the germline V gene. The CDR3 covers 13 residues. CDR3 protein: CASSQNSGSEQFF. The DNA of the CDR3 is TGCGCCAGCAGCCAAAATTCAGGGAGTGAGCAGTTCTTC.

There are a few counts of this clonotype. The chain uses TRBV7-9 and TRBJ2-5; the match to TRBD2 covers 11 bases. The J call is doubtful: the DNA matches TRBJ2-7 better. This CDR3 is 15 amino acids long. CDR1 is SEHNR and CDR2 is FQNEAQ in the germline V gene (reference sequence). Written as DNA, the CDR3 is TGTGCCAGCAGCTTAGATCTAGCGGGGGGCCTCGAGCAGTACTTC. Translated, it gives CASSLDLAGGLEQYF.

The V call is TRBV25-1, the J call TRBJ1-2; no reliable D call. The CDR3 sequence is 12 residues long. CDR1 is MGHDK, CDR2 SYGVNS, per germline. Trimming cost V 1 base and J 7 bases, with 7 bases left between them. CDR3 protein: CASSEWIRGYTF. The CDR3 bases are TGTGCCAGCAGTGAATGGATTCGTGGCTACACCTTC.

The rearrangement uses TRBV7-9 and TRBJ2-2; D is unclear. The V end was cut by 5 bases, the J end by 2 bases, with 12 bases between. The CDR3 contains 15 residues. Germline V gives CDR1 SEHNR, CDR2 FQNEAQ (reference sequence). The CDR3 loop is CASSKRVINTGELFF. CDR3 DNA sequence: TGTGCCAGCAGCAAAAGAGTAATTAACACCGGGGAGCTGTTTTTT.

The rearrangement uses TRBV7-2 and TRBJ2-1; 7 nucleotides align to TRBD2. Trimming cost V 1 base and J 3 bases; bases outside gene matches: 12. The CDR3 loop spans 18 amino acids. Germline V lookup: CDR1 SGHTA, CDR2 FQGNSA. The CDR3 is CASSLVFSNGGNYNEQFF. CDR3 in DNA: TGTGCCAGCAGCTTAGTCTTCTCCAACGGGGGGAACTACAATGAGCAGTTCTTC.

The chain combines TRBV7-9 with TRBJ1-2, with D possibly TRBD1 on 5 matching bases. V dropped 5 bases and J dropped 6 bases, with 10 bases sitting between them. In germline, CDR1 is SEHNR, CDR2 FQNEAQ (reference sequence). CDR3 length: 12 amino acids. CDR3 sequence (DNA): TGTGCCAGCAGCATGAGACAGCATGGCTACACCTTC. It specifies CASSMRQHGYTF.

The chain carries TRBV7-8 and TRBJ1-5; D is undetermined. Trimming removed 0 bases from V and 0 bases from J, with 15 bases in between. In germline, CDR1 is SGHVS, CDR2 FQNEAQ. This CDR3 is built from 18 residues. CDR3 sequence reads: CASSLATAWLGSNQPQHF. The CDR3 nucleotides read TGTGCCAGCAGCTTAGCCACAGCATGGTTGGGTAGCAATCAGCCCCAGCATTTT.

This chain connects TRBV12-3 or TRBV12-4 to TRBJ2-7; D gene ambiguous. V was cut by 6 bases and J by 0 bases, with 21 bases left in between. CDR3 length: 17 amino acids. CDR3 DNA sequence: TGTGCCAGCAGCCTAAGGGCCCCCAGTTTGAGCTCCTACGAGCAGTACTTC. This codes for CASSLRAPSLSSYEQYF.

Worth noting for this clonotype: The conserved final phenylalanine or tryptophan is absent from the CDR3, which likely points to a read error. This sequence joins TRBV7-3 and TRBJ2-3; no definite D call. The germline V gene encodes CDR1 SGHTA and CDR2 FQGTGA. Between the trimmed V and J ends, which lost 0 bases and 2 bases, there was a span of 9 bases. This CDR3 contains 15 residues. The CDR3 DNA follows: TGTGCCAGCAGCTTAACTCGTGGGCCCACAGATACGCAGTATTTG. Protein sequence: CASSLTRGPTDTQYL.

As concerns this clonotype: Relative to the germline gene, one junction end is altered; a read error may explain this. This chain uses TRBV29-1 with TRBJ2-7, with D perhaps given as TRBD1 or TRBD2 (5 bases each). Germline loops: CDR1 SQVTM, CDR2 ANQGSEA. The CDR3 runs 14 residues. CDR3 sequence (DNA): TGCTGCGTATCGAGGACACGGACGGGATACGAGCAGTACTTC. Residues: CCVSRTRTGYEQYF.